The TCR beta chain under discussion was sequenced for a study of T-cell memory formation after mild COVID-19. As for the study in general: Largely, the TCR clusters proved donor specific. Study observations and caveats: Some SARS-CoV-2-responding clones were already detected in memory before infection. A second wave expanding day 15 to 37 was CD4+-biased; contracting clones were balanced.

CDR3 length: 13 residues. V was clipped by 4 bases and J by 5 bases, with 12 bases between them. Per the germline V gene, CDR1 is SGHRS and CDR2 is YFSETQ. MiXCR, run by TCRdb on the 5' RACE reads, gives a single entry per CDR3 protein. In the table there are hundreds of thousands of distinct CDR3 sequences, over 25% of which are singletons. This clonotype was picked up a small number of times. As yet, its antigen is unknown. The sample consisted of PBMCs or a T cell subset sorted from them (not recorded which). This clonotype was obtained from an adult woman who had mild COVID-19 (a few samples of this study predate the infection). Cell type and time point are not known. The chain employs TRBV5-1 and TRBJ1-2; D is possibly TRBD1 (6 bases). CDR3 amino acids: CASSQGRSYGYTF. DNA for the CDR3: TGCGCCAGCAGCCAGGGGAGGTCGTATGGCTACACCTTC.